This entry lists 28 T cell receptor beta chains sequenced from one sample in a study of control samples from healthy donors and cancer patients. Sequencing was performed with immunoSEQ multiplex PCR; in TCRdb, only in-frame clones are kept and a portion is missing. The table records around 140,000 clones, roughly nine tenths of them present only once. Sequenced material: PBMCs. The origin of the receptors is a man aged 45-65 years with head and neck cancer.

This clone was seen a single time. This sequence joins TRBV4-2 and TRBJ2-7; maybe TRBD2 (6 bases). The germline V and J ends were trimmed by 4 bases and 2 bases, with 12 bases remaining between them. The germline V gene has CDR1 LGHNA and CDR2 YNFKEQ. This CDR3 region has 14 residues. CDR3 protein: CASSPGDAAYEQYF. The CDR3, as DNA: TGTGCCAGCAGCCCGGGGGACGCTGCCTACGAGCAGTACTTC.

This rearrangement joins TRBV3-1 (or the pseudogene TRBV3-2) to TRBJ2-7; D is undetermined. V lost 1 base, J lost 2 bases, and 12 bases lay in between. Per the germline V gene, CDR1 is LGHDT and CDR2 is YNNKEL (reference sequence). CDR3 size: 15 residues. The CDR3 DNA sequence: TGTGCCAGCAGCCAAGGCAATCAGTTAACCTACGAGCAGTACTTC. It translates to CASSQGNQLTYEQYF.

This clone was detected a few times. V gene TRBV10-3 combines with J gene TRBJ1-3; D is possibly TRBD1 (5 bases). Looked up from germline, CDR1 is ENHRY and CDR2 is SYGVKD. This CDR3 comprises 15 residues. The V end lost 10 bases, the J end lost 0 bases, and 16 bases lay between the germline ends. The CDR3 DNA reads TGTGCCACCGACAACCAGGGAAGCTCTGGAAACACCATATATTTT. Translated: CATDNQGSSGNTIYF.

J is TRBJ2-5 and V is TRBV28; the match to TRBD2 covers 13 bases. V dropped 5 bases and J dropped 7; count of bases not matched to a gene: 16. CDR3 length: 18 amino acids. Germline V gene sequence: CDR1 MDHEN, CDR2 SYDVKM. The CDR3 sequence is CASSLPTSGRSNVGTQYF. The DNA for the CDR3 is TGTGCCAGCAGTCTTCCGACTAGCGGGAGGTCCAACGTCGGGACCCAGTACTTC.

The chain has TRBV10-1 and TRBJ1-2, with D maybe TRBD1 (6 bases). This CDR3 is 14 amino acids long. Germline V lookup: CDR1 WNHNN, CDR2 SYGVQD (reference sequence). V was shortened by 2 bases and J by 5 bases, with 12 bases between the two germline ends. CDR3 nucleotide sequence: TGCGCCAGCAGTGAGCACGACAGGAAATATGGCTACACCTTC. Amino acids: CASSEHDRKYGYTF.

The chain carries TRBV7-2 and TRBJ1-5, with D possibly matching TRBD1 (5 bases). There are 15 residues in the CDR3. V was clipped by 2 bases and J by 5 bases, with 13 bases between them. Germline-derived CDR1 and CDR2 are SGHTA and FQGNSA. The CDR3 DNA is TGTGCCAGCAGCTTATTAGGGACCCGGGATCAGCCCCAGCATTTT. This translates into CASSLLGTRDQPQHF.

The chain combines TRBV30 with TRBJ2-1, with D possibly matching TRBD2 (7 bases). V was trimmed by 2 bases and J by 4 bases, leaving 12 bases between them. The CDR3 totals 14 residues. Germline V gene data show CDR1 as GTSNPN and CDR2 as SVGIG (reference sequence). Here the CDR3 reads CAWSLGGGYNEQFF. In DNA form, the CDR3 reads TGTGCCTGGAGTCTGGGAGGGGGGTACAATGAGCAGTTCTTC.

The table lists this clone with a few counts. The chain recombines TRBV19 with TRBJ1-2; D not resolved. Germline loops: CDR1 LNHDA, CDR2 SQIVND (reference sequence). V was shortened by 4 bases and J by 0 bases, with 3 bases between the two germline ends. The CDR3 contains 12 residues. This CDR3 is CASSNPNYGYTF. The DNA for the CDR3 is TGTGCCAGTAGTAACCCTAACTATGGCTACACCTTC.

The chain uses TRBV5-1 and TRBJ2-7; the D gene could be TRBD1 or TRBD2 (5 bases each). V shed 0 bases and J shed 6 bases, with 10 bases lying between them. CDR1 and CDR2 (germline): SGHRS, YFSETQ. The CDR3 covers 13 residues. The CDR3 region is CASSLGQRGEQYF. The CDR3 nucleotides are TGCGCCAGCAGCTTGGGTCAGAGGGGCGAGCAGTACTTC.

The V and J genes are TRBV7-3 and TRBJ1-1; D remains ambiguous. Germline V CDR1 and CDR2: SGHTA, FQGTGA. This CDR3 contains 13 residues. Between the trimmed V and J ends, which lost 2 bases and 0 bases, there was a span of 4 bases. The DNA for the CDR3 is TGTGCCAGCAGCTTAGTTCTGAACACTGAAGCTTTCTTT. Protein sequence: CASSLVLNTEAFF.

V and J are TRBV6-5 and TRBJ2-7; possible D gene TRBD2, 6 bases. Trimming removed 0 bases from V and 3 bases from J, with 15 bases in between. CDR1 is MNHEY and CDR2 is SVGAGI in the germline V gene. This CDR3 comprises 16 residues. CDR3 sequence (DNA): TGTGCCAGCAGTTACTCGGGTGGAGGGCTTATCTACGAGCAGTACTTC. It specifies CASSYSGGGLIYEQYF.

The gene calls are TRBV5-6 and TRBJ1-2; D is unresolved. The V and J ends lost 2 bases and 9 bases respectively, with 11 bases between them. The CDR3 consists of 12 residues. From germline, CDR1 is SGHDT and CDR2 YYEEEE. The CDR3 spells CASSFGVISYTF. CDR3 DNA sequence: TGTGCCAGCAGCTTCGGGGTTATAAGCTACACCTTC.

This clone has just a few counts. The chain couples TRBV4-2 to TRBJ2-2, with 9 bases identical to TRBD2. Unmatched junction bases numbered 11, after V lost 1 base and J lost 5 bases. The CDR3 is 18 amino acids. Germline loops: CDR1 LGHNA, CDR2 YNFKEQ. The CDR3 here is CASSQGGYAGGLTGELFF. The CDR3 nucleotides are TGTGCCAGCAGCCAAGGAGGTTACGCGGGGGGGCTTACCGGGGAGCTGTTTTTT.

The V gene is TRBV6-5, the J gene TRBJ1-2, with 9 bases that match TRBD1. CDR3 length: 15 residues. V shed 6 bases and J 4 bases; nucleotides not matched to a gene: 9. In germline, CDR1 is MNHEY, CDR2 SVGAGI. The CDR3 sequence: CASRYTGGAVYGYTF. The DNA of the CDR3 is TGTGCCAGCAGATATACAGGGGGCGCAGTCTATGGCTACACCTTC.

The chain couples TRBV19 to TRBJ1-1; unclear D gene. Germline V gene data show CDR1 as LNHDA and CDR2 as SQIVND (reference sequence). V was pared by 3 bases and J by 0 bases, with 8 bases between. This CDR3 comprises 14 residues. This CDR3 reads CASSINKLNTEAFF. The CDR3 region has the DNA TGTGCCAGTAGTATCAATAAGCTGAACACTGAAGCTTTCTTT.

The chain couples TRBV11-3 to TRBJ1-1; tentatively, D is TRBD1 (6 bases). V lost 4 bases and J lost 1, with 7 bases in between. The CDR3 covers 13 residues. Looked up from germline, CDR1 is SGHNT and CDR2 is YENEEA. The CDR3 is CASSWTANTEAFF. CDR3 nucleotide sequence: TGTGCCAGCAGCTGGACAGCGAACACTGAAGCTTTCTTT.

This clone was seen once. The chain has TRBV19 and TRBJ2-1; 7 positions agree with TRBD1. The V and J ends lost 4 bases and 6 bases, in that order; junction bases with no gene match: 6. Germline-derived CDR1 and CDR2 are LNHDA and SQIVND (reference sequence). This CDR3 spans 14 amino acids. This chain's CDR3 is CASSKGGAGNEQFF. The CDR3 DNA reads as TGTGCCAGTAGTAAAGGGGGCGCGGGCAATGAGCAGTTCTTC.

This rearrangement joins TRBV18 to TRBJ2-7, with TRBD2 matching over 13 bases. Germline loops: CDR1 KGHSH, CDR2 LQKENI. The CDR3 is 16 amino acids. With V trimmed by 5 bases and J by 6 bases, 10 bases remained unmatched. The CDR3 sequence: CASSSQTSGRVGEQYF. The CDR3, as DNA: TGTGCCAGCTCATCTCAAACTAGCGGGAGGGTAGGCGAGCAGTACTTC.

Details on this clone: Relative to the germline gene, one junction end is altered; a read error may explain this. The V call is TRBV7-7, the J call TRBJ2-1; D is perhaps TRBD2 (5 bases). This CDR3 region has 14 residues. Germline assignment: CDR1 SSHAT and CDR2 FNYEAQ (reference sequence). CDR3 region: CASSFSLGGDEQFF. The CDR3 DNA is TGTGCTAGCAGCTTTTCACTAGGAGGCGATGAGCAGTTCTTC.

The chain joins TRBV7-9 to TRBJ2-3; 9 positions match TRBD2. V was clipped by 2 bases and J by 4 bases; unmatched bases: 7. This CDR3 has 16 amino acids. Germline V gene lookup returns CDR1 SEHNR and CDR2 FQNEAQ (reference sequence). CDR3 sequence: CASSLTAGGRADTQYF. For the CDR3, the DNA is TGTGCCAGCAGCTTAACGGCGGGAGGGAGGGCAGATACGCAGTATTTT.

The chain joins TRBV7-2 to TRBJ1-1; 8 bases are shared with TRBD1. Germline CDR1 is SGHTA and CDR2 is FQGNSA. Germline trimming cut 5 bases from V and 4 bases from J; bases unmatched to any gene: 6. The CDR3 is 14 amino acids. For the CDR3, the DNA is TGTGCCAGCAGCCCACAGGGGGTTCTCACTGAAGCTTTCTTT. Protein sequence: CASSPQGVLTEAFF.

J is TRBJ2-7 and V is TRBV13; either TRBD1 or TRBD2 may fit D (5 bases each). V was clipped by 5 bases and J by 2 bases, with 16 bases between them. The CDR3 contains 15 residues. From germline, CDR1 is PRHDT and CDR2 FYEKMQ (reference sequence). The DNA of the CDR3 is TGTGCCAGCAGCGAATTTCCGGGGCCGACCTACGAGCAGTACTTC. Translation gives CASSEFPGPTYEQYF.

This chain uses TRBV5-1 with TRBJ2-7; no firm D call. The germline gives CDR1 SGHRS, CDR2 YFSETQ. Deletions cut 0 bases from V and 4 bases from J, with 17 bases between. CDR3 length: 16 residues. Here the CDR3 reads CASSLVVLAEGYEQYF. CDR3 DNA sequence: TGCGCCAGCAGCTTGGTGGTGTTGGCAGAAGGTTACGAGCAGTACTTC.

The V and J genes are TRBV10-3 and TRBJ2-3, with 11 bases identical to TRBD2. The germline gives CDR1 ENHRY, CDR2 SYGVKD. With V trimmed by 2 bases and J by 4 bases, 8 bases remained unmatched. The CDR3 is made up of 17 amino acids. The CDR3 protein is CAISEPLLAGEADTQYF. The CDR3 nucleotides read TGTGCCATCAGTGAGCCATTACTAGCGGGAGAGGCAGATACGCAGTATTTT.

The CDR3 is CASSIWVNTEAFF. DNA of the CDR3: TGTGCCAGTAGTATCTGGGTGAACACTGAAGCTTTCTTT. This sequence joins TRBV19 and TRBJ1-1; D unclear. Germline V gene lookup returns CDR1 LNHDA and CDR2 SQIVND (reference sequence). The CDR3 runs to 13 residues. Trimming removed 3 bases at V and 0 bases at J, with 5 bases between.

V usage is TRBV30 and J usage is TRBJ1-4, with D hard to call. Germline loops: CDR1 GTSNPN, CDR2 SVGIG (reference sequence). Trimming pared 3 bases from V and 7 bases from J, leaving 15 bases between. The CDR3 has 14 amino acids. As DNA, the CDR3 is TGTGCCTGGAGCGCCCGAGCATCCGGTGAAAAACTGTTTTTT. This gives the protein CAWSARASGEKLFF.

This sequence joins TRBV27 and TRBJ2-7; D remains ambiguous. Germline V CDR1 and CDR2: MNHEY, SMNVEV (reference sequence). This CDR3 is built from 13 residues. Trimming took 2 bases from V and 7 from J, leaving 12 bases between them. The CDR3 here is CASSLGPTGEQYF. CDR3 nucleotides: TGTGCCAGCAGTTTAGGACCGACCGGGGAGCAGTACTTC.

The V and J genes are TRBV27 and TRBJ1-3; D gene uncertain. CDR1 is MNHEY and CDR2 is SMNVEV in the germline V gene (reference sequence). Trimming took 6 bases from V and 4 from J, leaving 7 bases between them. The CDR3 has 12 amino acids. CDR3 sequence reads: CASSPGGNTIYF. The CDR3 DNA reads as TGTGCCAGCAGCCCCGGGGGAAACACCATATATTTT.